The sequence of this TCR beta chain was determined in a study of cytomegalovirus exposure and HLA in healthy donors. Looking at the study overall: Researchers found that roughly 81% of about 400 genotyped donors fell within the Caucasian-associated ancestry cluster.

Of note for this clone: Antigen unknown.

Study-wide points: TCR beta chain V- and J-gene trimming was linked, in a later analysis, to a missense variant in DCLRE1C. In a later analysis, donors in an Asian-associated ancestry cluster reportedly had fewer N-insertions in productive TCRs than the cohort mean. Prior analysis indicated that the majority of TCR beta V segments exhibited productivity approximately 87% or approximately 30% of the time.

The germline V gene has CDR1 SGHTA and CDR2 FQGNSA. The CDR3 consists of 14 residues. V lost 7 bases and J lost 6; bases outside the gene matches: 9. PCR primers comprised 60 Vbeta and 13 Jbeta primers. Clones were read by immunoSEQ multiplex PCR, and TCRdb kept only the in-frame ones, dropping some. The repertoire holds approximately 120,000 clones, roughly 71% seen once, with about 4% in the top ten. Sequenced sample: PBMCs. This receptor was taken from a woman in her forties or fifties in good health and CMV-seropositive. The genes are TRBV7-2 and TRBJ2-3; 8 bases align to TRBD2. The CDR3 region has the DNA TGTGCCAGCACCGTCCGGGGGGGCCGGGATACGCAGTATTTT. It specifies CASTVRGGRDTQYF.